These 9 T cell receptor beta chains originate from one sample sequenced in a study of cytomegalovirus exposure and HLA in healthy donors. Both 60 Vbeta primers and 13 Jbeta primers went into the PCR. TCRdb's table, derived via immunoSEQ multiplex PCR, lists solely in-frame clones and lacks some. This table has over 60,000 clones, 75% appearing once. The specimen was PBMCs. The source of these receptors is a woman in her twenties or thirties in good health and CMV-seropositive.

J is TRBJ2-3 and V is TRBV2; 10 bases map to TRBD2. The germline gives CDR1 SNHLY, CDR2 FYNNEI. V was clipped by 8 bases and J by 4 bases; unmatched bases: 6. The CDR3 length is 14 residues. CDR3 amino acids: CASGIAGGADTQYF. CDR3 sequence (DNA): TGTGCCAGCGGGATAGCGGGAGGCGCAGATACGCAGTATTTT.

This clone was observed a handful of times. This chain joins TRBV6-6 and TRBJ1-5, with D perhaps matching TRBD1 (6 bases). The V and J ends lost 8 bases and 0 bases respectively, with 14 bases between them. CDR3 length equals 15 residues. Germline CDR1 and CDR2: MNHNY and SVGAGI (reference sequence). CDR3 loop: CASETGWNSNQPQHF. The CDR3 DNA is TGTGCCAGCGAAACAGGGTGGAATAGCAATCAGCCCCAGCATTTT.

The V and J genes are TRBV6-6 and TRBJ2-5; 10 positions match TRBD2. The germline V gene encodes CDR1 MNHNY and CDR2 SVGAGI (reference sequence). CDR3 size: 14 residues. Trimming cost V 2 bases and J 4 bases; bases outside gene matches: 1. CDR3 bases: TGTGCCAGCAGTTACAGCGGGAGGGGAGAGACCCAGTACTTC. It is translated as CASSYSGRGETQYF.

Notes on this clone: The junction does not match germline at one end; this may be a read error. For the CDR3, the DNA is TGCGCCAGCAGTTACGGACAGGGCCCTTCCCACTTC. It codes for CASSYGQGPSHF. The genes are TRBV5-1 and TRBJ2-7, with 8 bases that match TRBD1. This CDR3 spans 12 amino acids. CDR1 and CDR2 (germline): SGHRS, YFSETQ.

CDR3: CASAPGTRYETQYF. For the CDR3, the DNA is TGTGCCAGTGCCCCCGGGACTAGGTACGAGACCCAGTACTTC. V and J are TRBV28 and TRBJ2-5, with 8 positions matching TRBD2. With 9 bases clipped from V and 5 bases from J, the junction kept 11 bases outside the gene matches. This CDR3 spans 14 amino acids. Looked up from germline, CDR1 is MDHEN and CDR2 is SYDVKM.

This clone has a single count. The chain recombines TRBV28 with TRBJ1-6, with 8 positions matching TRBD1. V shed 5 bases, J shed 7 bases, and the junction held 4 bases outside the gene matches. Germline V lookup: CDR1 MDHEN, CDR2 SYDVKM. CDR3 length: 14 residues. The CDR3 protein is CASSGTGRNSPLHF. The CDR3 DNA sequence: TGTGCCAGCAGTGGGACAGGTCGAAATTCACCCCTCCACTTT.

This chain links TRBV7-2 with TRBJ2-3; no clear D gene. The germline CDR1 and CDR2 sequences are SGHTA and FQGNSA. This CDR3 contains 15 residues. V was shortened by 0 bases and J by 2 bases, with 9 bases between the two germline ends. CDR3: CASSLATTLTDTQYF. Here the CDR3 DNA reads TGTGCCAGCAGCTTAGCTACGACTCTCACAGATACGCAGTATTTT.

V and J are TRBV27 and TRBJ1-2; 7 bases map to TRBD1. J was trimmed by 0 bases and V by 6 bases; bases with no gene match: 10. The CDR3 sequence is 16 residues long. Germline V gene lookup returns CDR1 MNHEY and CDR2 SMNVEV (reference sequence). Written as DNA, the CDR3 is TGTGCCAGCAGCAGACAGGGTGGCTTTTCTAACTATGGCTACACCTTC. It specifies CASSRQGGFSNYGYTF.

J is TRBJ2-5 and V is TRBV5-6, with 8 bases that match TRBD1. The V segment lost 4 bases and the J segment 4 bases; nucleotides outside the gene matches: 9. Looked up from germline, CDR1 is SGHDT and CDR2 is YYEEEE. The CDR3 is 15 residues long. The CDR3 here is CASSTGTGERETQYF. CDR3 sequence (DNA): TGTGCCAGCAGCACTGGGACAGGCGAGAGAGAGACCCAGTACTTC.